These T cell receptor beta chains were read from a single sample in a study of CD8 T cells in Susac syndrome. TCRdb independently ran MiXCR on the immunoSEQ multiplex PCR reads; one entry per CDR3 protein. The sample records about 60,000 distinct CDR3 sequences, roughly nine tenths being singletons. The sequenced material came from CD8+ T cells from PBMCs. The source of these receptors is a human donor in good health. Both conserved end residues are part of each CDR3. The D gene is left open where the match is weak. Size values are once, few and many counts, or a class for expanded clones, and some rows have none.

V	J	D	size	length	DNA	CDR3
TRBV27	TRBJ2-1	TRBD2	once	16	TGTGCCAGCAGTACAACCATAGCGGGAGGCTACAATGAGCAGTTCTTC	CASSTTIAGGYNEQFF
TRBV7-9	TRBJ1-1	.	.	15	TGTGCCAGCAGCATCCGCGTAATTAGATTCCCTGAAGCTTTCTTT	CASSIRVIRFPEAFF
TRBV10-2	TRBJ2-4	.	once	15	TGCGCCAGCAGTGAATGGGAAATAACCAAAAACATTCAGTACTTC	CASSEWEITKNIQYF
TRBV12-3/TRBV12-4	TRBJ2-7	TRBD2	once	16	TGTGCCAGCAGCTCAGCGGGGGAGGAACACTCCTACGAGCAGTACTTC	CASSSAGEEHSYEQYF
TRBV14	TRBJ1-3	.	.	15	TGTGCCAGCAGCCAAGGGTTTGGTTTAGGAAACACCATATATTTT	CASSQGFGLGNTIYF
TRBV5-6	TRBJ2-5	.	.	13	TGTGCCAGCAGCTCTGCCGGGGTAGAGACCCAGTACTTC	CASSSAGVETQYF
TRBV12-3/TRBV12-4	TRBJ2-5	TRBD2	.	15	TGTGCCAGCAGTTCTAGCGGGGGGGTACAAGAGACCCAGTACTTC	CASSSSGGVQETQYF
TRBV7-6	TRBJ2-6	.	.	16	TGTGCCAGCAGCTTAGTGGGGGTCTCGGGGGCCAACGTCCTGACTTTC	CASSLVGVSGANVLTF
TRBV27	TRBJ2-1	.	.	12	TGTGCCAGCAGTTCGGGCCGCAATGAGCAGTTCTTC	CASSSGRNEQFF
TRBV2	TRBJ1-4	.	once	14	TGTGCCAGCAGTGGCCTGGGGGCGCGGGAAAAACTGTTTTTT	CASSGLGAREKLFF
TRBV6-5	TRBJ2-3	TRBD1	once	17	TGTGCCAGCAGTTACTCGCGTCCCGGGACAGGGGCAGATACGCAGTATTTT	CASSYSRPGTGADTQYF
TRBV5-6	TRBJ2-7	.	few	15	TGTGCCAGCAGCTCTGACAGGGAGGTTGACTACGAGCAGTACTTC	CASSSDREVDYEQYF
TRBV9	TRBJ2-3	.	.	16	TGTGCCAGCAGCGTAGGGGCGGGGCAGTACACAGATACGCAGTATTTT	CASSVGAGQYTDTQYF
TRBV4-1	TRBJ2-7	TRBD1	.	14	TGCGCCAGCAGCCCAGGGACAGGGTCCGGCGAGCAGTACTTC	CASSPGTGSGEQYF
TRBV5-4	TRBJ2-3	.	.	15	TGTGCCAGCAGCCTCACAACGGGGGCATCGGATACGCAGTATTTT	CASSLTTGASDTQYF
TRBV4-1	TRBJ2-3	TRBD2	.	15	TGCGCCAGCAGCCAGACTAGCGGGGGCACAGATACGCAGTATTTT	CASSQTSGGTDTQYF
TRBV13	TRBJ2-3	TRBD2	.	17	TGTGCCAGCAGCTCCCGACTAGCGGGGGGCGGGACAGATACGCAGTATTTT	CASSSRLAGGGTDTQYF
TRBV29-1	TRBJ2-3	.	.	10	TGCAGCGGGTCCGCAGATACGCAGTATTTT	CSGSADTQYF
TRBV6-5	TRBJ1-2	.	.	15	TGTGCCAGCAGTTCCTCGTCGGAGAGAGACTATGGCTACACCTTC	CASSSSSERDYGYTF
TRBV6-2/TRBV6-3	TRBJ2-1	TRBD2	.	15	TGTGCCAGCAGACCAACTAGCGGGGGGGCCGATGAGCAGTTCTTC	CASRPTSGGADEQFF
TRBV7-9	TRBJ2-1	.	.	15	TGTGCCAGCAGCTTAGCTTGGGTCTCCTACAATGAGCAGTTCTTC	CASSLAWVSYNEQFF
TRBV5-4	TRBJ2-3	TRBD2	.	14	TGTGCCAGCAGCTGGTCGGGAGGAACAGATACGCAGTATTTT	CASSWSGGTDTQYF
TRBV4-1	TRBJ1-2	.	.	15	TGCGCCAGCAGCCAAGAGGGCAGAACCAACTATGGCTACACCTTC	CASSQEGRTNYGYTF
TRBV5-6	TRBJ2-7	TRBD1	.	15	TGTGCCAGCAGCACGGGACAGGGGAAAGTCTACGAGCAGTACTTC	CASSTGQGKVYEQYF
TRBV21-1	TRBJ2-5	.	.	16	TGTGCCAGCAGCAAAGGAGGCTGGGACAGGCAAGAGACCCAGTACTTC	CASSKGGWDRQETQYF
TRBV7-9	TRBJ1-6	.	.	16	TGTGCCAGCAGCTTAGGCTGGGACTCCTATAATTCACCCCTCCACTTT	CASSLGWDSYNSPLHF
TRBV4-2	TRBJ2-1	.	.	15	TGTGCCAGCAGCCAGTACGGGAGTCAGGGCCATGAGCAGTTCTTC	CASSQYGSQGHEQFF
TRBV4-3	TRBJ2-3	TRBD2	.	18	TGCGCCAGCAGCCAAGAACTAGCACTAGCGCGTTCAACAGATACGCAGTATTTT	CASSQELALARSTDTQYF
TRBV15	TRBJ1-4	.	.	16	TGTGCCACCAGCAGAGACGCCTATGCAACTAATGAAAAACTGTTTTTT	CATSRDAYATNEKLFF
TRBV11-2	TRBJ2-5	TRBD2	.	18	TGTGCCAGCAGCTTAGATTGGGTAGCGGGGGGAGTCCAAGAGACCCAGTACTTC	CASSLDWVAGGVQETQYF
TRBV10-3	TRBJ2-2	.	once	16	TGTGCCATCAGTGATGCCCAACTAATGAACACCGGGGAGCTGTTTTTT	CAISDAQLMNTGELFF
TRBV4-3	TRBJ2-7	TRBD1	.	15	TGCGCCAGCAGCTCCGCCCAGGGGGCAATTTACGAGCAGTACTTC	CASSSAQGAIYEQYF
TRBV24-1	TRBJ2-2	.	.	13	TGTGCCACCCTTGAGACCTCCACCGGGGAGCTGTTTTTT	CATLETSTGELFF
TRBV5-6	TRBJ2-5	.	.	16	TGTGCCAGCAGCTTGAAGGTGGCAGGGGTTACAGAGACCCAGTACTTC	CASSLKVAGVTETQYF
TRBV4-3	TRBJ1-1	.	.	14	TGCGCCAGCAGCCAAGAGAGGTCGGACACTGAAGCTTTCTTT	CASSQERSDTEAFF
TRBV28	TRBJ1-4	TRBD1	.	16	TGTGCCAGTGGGACAGATACTTCTGCAACTAATGAAAAACTGTTTTTT	CASGTDTSATNEKLFF
TRBV4-2	TRBJ2-7	.	few	15	TGTGCCAGCAGCCAAGGAGGGGCCCACGTGGACGAGCAGTACTTC	CASSQGGAHVDEQYF
TRBV30	TRBJ1-4	TRBD1	.	14	TGTGCCCGGGAGGAGACAGGGGGGAGCGAAAAACTGTTTTTT	CAREETGGSEKLFF
TRBV5-1	TRBJ2-7	TRBD1	.	14	TGCGCCAGCAGCGCCGGGACAGGGGGTACGGAGCAGTACTTC	CASSAGTGGTEQYF
TRBV7-2	TRBJ2-3	.	.	16	TGTGCCAGCAGCCCCCTTACCGTGGACTCCACAGATACGCAGTATTTT	CASSPLTVDSTDTQYF
TRBV24-1	TRBJ2-5	TRBD1	.	16	TGTGCCACCAGTGCCGCCCACAGGGGAAGGGGAGAGACCCAGTACTTC	CATSAAHRGRGETQYF
TRBV27	TRBJ2-1	.	.	14	TGTGCCAGCAGAACAGGGTACCCTGGGAATGAGCAGTTCTTC	CASRTGYPGNEQFF
TRBV19	TRBJ2-2	.	.	16	TGTGCCAGTAGCTGGCGGAGGGAGGTGAACACCGGGGAGCTGTTTTTT	CASSWRREVNTGELFF